This TCR beta chain was captured by sequencing in a study of graft-versus-host responses after intestinal transplantation. The repertoire was sequenced with immunoSEQ multiplex PCR; TCRdb's copy has only in-frame clones and lacks some. The profile shows 70,000 to 95,000 clones, 85% to 95% of them singletons. Remarks on this clone: What it recognizes is unknown.

Between the trimmed V and J ends, which lost 5 bases and 5 bases, there was a span of 15 bases. Germline CDR1 is ENHRY and CDR2 is SYGVKD. This CDR3 contains 14 residues. General study findings and limits: After transplant, early declines in HvG clones were associated with peak levels of circulating GvH clones. Some patients had graft-donor T cell macrochimerism. In their allografts, the ratios of graft-versus-host to host-versus-graft T cell clones were high.

The source material was unstimulated CD8+ T cells sorted from spleen or lymph node cells, sampled before transplant. The chain couples TRBV10-3 to TRBJ1-1; D is possibly TRBD1 (6 bases). The sequence was obtained from a human donor who was the organ donor for an intestinal transplant. The CDR3 loop is CAISPRGPWTEAFF. CDR3 nucleotide sequence: TGTGCCATCAGTCCCAGGGGACCGTGGACTGAAGCTTTCTTT.